The T cell receptor (beta chain) described here comes from a study of blood T cell repertoires in COVID-19. The method was immunoSEQ multiplex PCR; TCRdb's version includes in-frame clones alone and lacks a portion of them. The sample holds about 170,000 clones, under 85% seen once. This CDR3 has 15 amino acids. Recovery among Cohort 3 donors was established by two negative PCRs, clearance, or symptom resolution. The TCR sequence derives from a man in his fifties who had recovered from COVID-19. The rearrangement joins TRBV21-1 to TRBJ1-2; the table's TRBD1 call for D was not verified on the DNA. TRBV21-1 is a known pseudogene. Source material: PBMCs or T cells enriched from blood (not recorded which). DNA of the CDR3: TGTGCCAGCAGCAAATTTTCAGGGTGCAGAAACGGCTACACCTTC. As protein: CASSKFSGCRNGYTF.